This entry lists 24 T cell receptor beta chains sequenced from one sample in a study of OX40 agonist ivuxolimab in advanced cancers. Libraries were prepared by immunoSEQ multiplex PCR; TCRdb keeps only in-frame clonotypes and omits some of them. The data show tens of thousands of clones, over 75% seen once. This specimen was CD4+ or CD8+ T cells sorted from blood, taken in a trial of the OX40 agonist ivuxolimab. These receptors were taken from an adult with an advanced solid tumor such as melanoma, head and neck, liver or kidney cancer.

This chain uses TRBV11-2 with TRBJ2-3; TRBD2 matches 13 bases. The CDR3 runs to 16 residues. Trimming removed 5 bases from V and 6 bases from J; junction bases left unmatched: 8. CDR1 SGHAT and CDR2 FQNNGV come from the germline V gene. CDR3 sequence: CASSQTSGGARDTQYF. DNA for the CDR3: TGTGCCAGCAGCCAAACTAGCGGGGGGGCTAGGGATACGCAGTATTTT.

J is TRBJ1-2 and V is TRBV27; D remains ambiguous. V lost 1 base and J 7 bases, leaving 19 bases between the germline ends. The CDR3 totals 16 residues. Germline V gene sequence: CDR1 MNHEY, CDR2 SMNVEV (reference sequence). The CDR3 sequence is CASSLFWNGNFGGYTF. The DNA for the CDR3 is TGTGCCAGCAGTTTATTTTGGAACGGCAACTTTGGTGGCTACACCTTC.

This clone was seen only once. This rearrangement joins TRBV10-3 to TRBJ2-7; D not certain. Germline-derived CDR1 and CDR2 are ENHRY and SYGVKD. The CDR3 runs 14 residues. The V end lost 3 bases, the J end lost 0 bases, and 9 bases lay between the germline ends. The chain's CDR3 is CAISDVVSSYEQYF. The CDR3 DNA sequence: TGTGCCATCAGTGATGTAGTGAGCTCCTACGAGCAGTACTTC.

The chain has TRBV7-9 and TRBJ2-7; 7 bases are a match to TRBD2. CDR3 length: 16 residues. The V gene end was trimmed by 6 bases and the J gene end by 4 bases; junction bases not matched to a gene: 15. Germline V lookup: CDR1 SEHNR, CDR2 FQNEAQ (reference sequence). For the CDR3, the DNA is TGTGCCAGCAGTACCCCGGCGGGAGATGCTATTTACGAGCAGTACTTC. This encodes CASSTPAGDAIYEQYF.

The CDR3 loop is CASSEGKIQETQYF. CDR3 in DNA: TGTGCCAGCAGTGAGGGGAAGATCCAAGAGACCCAGTACTTC. This chain uses TRBV2 with TRBJ2-5; D not certain. The CDR3 length is 14 residues. Trimming took 3 bases from V and 1 from J, leaving 9 bases between them. Germline V gene sequence: CDR1 SNHLY, CDR2 FYNNEI.

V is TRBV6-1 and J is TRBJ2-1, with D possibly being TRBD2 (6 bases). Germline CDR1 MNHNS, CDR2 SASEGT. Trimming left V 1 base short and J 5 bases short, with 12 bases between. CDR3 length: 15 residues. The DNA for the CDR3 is TGTGCCAGCAGTGAAGGTGGTAAGCGGGACAATGAGCAGTTCTTC. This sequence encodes CASSEGGKRDNEQFF.

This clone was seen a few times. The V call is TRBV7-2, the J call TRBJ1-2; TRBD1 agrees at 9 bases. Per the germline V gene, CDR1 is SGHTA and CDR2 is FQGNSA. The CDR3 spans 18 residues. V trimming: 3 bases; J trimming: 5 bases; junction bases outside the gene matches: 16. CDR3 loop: CASSLLTSGTGLKYGYTF. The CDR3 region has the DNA TGTGCCAGCAGCTTGTTGACTTCCGGGACAGGGCTCAAATATGGCTACACCTTC.

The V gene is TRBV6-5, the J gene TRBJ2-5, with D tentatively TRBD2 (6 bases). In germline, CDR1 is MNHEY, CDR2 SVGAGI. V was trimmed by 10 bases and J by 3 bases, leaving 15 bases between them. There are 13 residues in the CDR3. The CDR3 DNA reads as TGTGCCACCTCGCTAATAGCGGAAGAGACCCAGTACTTC. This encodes CATSLIAEETQYF.

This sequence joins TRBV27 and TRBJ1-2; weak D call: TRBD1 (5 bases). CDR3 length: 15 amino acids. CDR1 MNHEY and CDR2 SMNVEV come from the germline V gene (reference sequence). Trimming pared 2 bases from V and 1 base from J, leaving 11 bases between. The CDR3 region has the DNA TGTGCCAGCAGTTTAGTCCTCGGGGGTAACTATGGCTACACCTTC. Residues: CASSLVLGGNYGYTF.

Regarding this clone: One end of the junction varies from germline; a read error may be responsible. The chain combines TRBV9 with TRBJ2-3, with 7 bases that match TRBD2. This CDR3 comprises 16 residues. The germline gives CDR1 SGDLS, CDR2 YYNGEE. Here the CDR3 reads CASSVASGTKDGTQYF. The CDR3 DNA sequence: TGTGCCAGCAGTGTAGCCTCCGGGACTAAGGATGGTACGCAGTATTTT. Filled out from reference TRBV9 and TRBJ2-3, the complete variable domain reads DSGVTQTPKHLITATGQRVTLRCSPRSGDLSVYWYQQSLDQGLQFLIQYYNGEERAKGNILERFSAQQFPDLHSELNLSSLELGDSALYFCASSVASGTKDGTQYFGPGTRLTVL.

The CDR3 DNA reads as TGTGCCAGTAGTACATACACGGCGGAGACCCAGTACTTC. Protein sequence: CASSTYTAETQYF. The chain has TRBV19 and TRBJ2-5; the D is unclear. CDR1 LNHDA and CDR2 SQIVND come from the germline V gene (reference sequence). The CDR3 is 13 amino acids. Trimming cost V 4 bases and J 5 bases, with 11 bases left between them.

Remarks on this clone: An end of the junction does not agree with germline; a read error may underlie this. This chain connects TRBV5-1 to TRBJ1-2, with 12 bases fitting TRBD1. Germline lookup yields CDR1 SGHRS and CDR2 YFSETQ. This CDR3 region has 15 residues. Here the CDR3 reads CASTLSGTGGGGYTF. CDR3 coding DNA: TGCGCCAGCACCTTGAGCGGGACAGGGGGCGGGGGCTACACCTTC. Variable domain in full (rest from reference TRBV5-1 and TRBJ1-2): KAGVTQTPRYLIKTRGQQVTLSCSPISGHRSVSWYQQTPGQGLQFLFEYFSETQRNKGNFPGRFSGRQFSNSRSEMNVSTLELGDSALYLCASTLSGTGGGGYTFGSGTRLTVV.

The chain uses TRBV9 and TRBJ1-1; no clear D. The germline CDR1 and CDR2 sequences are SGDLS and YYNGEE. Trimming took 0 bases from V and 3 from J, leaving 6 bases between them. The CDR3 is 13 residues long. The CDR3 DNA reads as TGTGCCAGCAGCGTAGTACCCGACACTGAAGCTTTCTTT. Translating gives CASSVVPDTEAFF.

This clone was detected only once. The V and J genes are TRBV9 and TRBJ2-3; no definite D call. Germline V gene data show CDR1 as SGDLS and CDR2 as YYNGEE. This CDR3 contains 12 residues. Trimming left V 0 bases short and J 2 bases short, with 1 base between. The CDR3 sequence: CASSVATDTQYF. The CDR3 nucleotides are TGTGCCAGCAGCGTAGCCACAGATACGCAGTATTTT.

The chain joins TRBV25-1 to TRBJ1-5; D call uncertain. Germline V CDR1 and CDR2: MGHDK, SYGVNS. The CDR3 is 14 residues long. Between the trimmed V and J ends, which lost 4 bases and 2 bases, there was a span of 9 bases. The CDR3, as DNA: TGTGCCAGCAGTGGTACCGGAGGCAATCAGCCCCAGCATTTT. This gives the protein CASSGTGGNQPQHF. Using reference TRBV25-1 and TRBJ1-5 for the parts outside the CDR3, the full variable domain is EADIYQTPRYLVIGTGKKITLECSQTMGHDKMYWYQQDPGMELHLIHYSYGVNSTEKGDLSSESTVSRIRTEHFPLTLESARPSHTSQYLCASSGTGGNQPQHFGDGTRLSIL.

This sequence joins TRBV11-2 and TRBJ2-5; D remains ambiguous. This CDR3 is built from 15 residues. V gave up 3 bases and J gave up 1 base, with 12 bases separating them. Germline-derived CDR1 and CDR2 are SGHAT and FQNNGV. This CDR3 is CASSFNIYTQETQYF. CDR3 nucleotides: TGTGCCAGCAGCTTTAATATCTATACCCAAGAGACCCAGTACTTC.

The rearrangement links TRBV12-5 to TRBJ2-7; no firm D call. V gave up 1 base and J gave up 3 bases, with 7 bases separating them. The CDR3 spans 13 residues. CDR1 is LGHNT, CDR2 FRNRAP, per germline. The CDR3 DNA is TGTGCTAGTGGTTTGGGACATTTCTACGAGCAGTACTTC. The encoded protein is CASGLGHFYEQYF. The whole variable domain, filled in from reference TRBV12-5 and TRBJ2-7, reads DARVTQTPRHKVTEMGQEVTMRCQPILGHNTVFWYRQTMMQGLELLAYFRNRAPLDDSGMPKDRFSAEMPDATLATLKIQPSEPRDSAVYFCASGLGHFYEQYFGPGTRLTVT.

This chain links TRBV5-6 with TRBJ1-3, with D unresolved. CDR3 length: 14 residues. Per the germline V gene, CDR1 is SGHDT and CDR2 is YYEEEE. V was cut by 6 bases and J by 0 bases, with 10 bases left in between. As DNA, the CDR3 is TGTGCCAGCACTATGTCCAGCTCTGGAAACACCATATATTTT. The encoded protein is CASTMSSSGNTIYF.

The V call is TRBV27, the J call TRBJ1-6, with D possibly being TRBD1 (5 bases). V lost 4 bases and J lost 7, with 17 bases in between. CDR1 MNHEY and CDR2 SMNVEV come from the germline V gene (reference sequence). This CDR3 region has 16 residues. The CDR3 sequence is CASSSTSGTGNSPLHF. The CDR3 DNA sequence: TGTGCCAGCAGTTCAACCTCCGGGACGGGGAATTCACCCCTCCACTTT.

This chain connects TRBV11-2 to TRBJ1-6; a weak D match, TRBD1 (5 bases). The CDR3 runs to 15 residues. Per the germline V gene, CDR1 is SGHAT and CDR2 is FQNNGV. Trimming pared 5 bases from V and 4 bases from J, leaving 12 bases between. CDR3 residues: CASSPRDLYNSPLHF. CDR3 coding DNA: TGTGCCAGCAGCCCTCGGGACTTGTATAATTCACCCCTCCACTTT.

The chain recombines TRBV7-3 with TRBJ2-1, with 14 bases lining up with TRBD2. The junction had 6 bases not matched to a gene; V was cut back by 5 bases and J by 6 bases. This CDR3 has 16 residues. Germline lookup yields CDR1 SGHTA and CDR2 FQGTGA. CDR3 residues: CASSHGTSGRANEQFF. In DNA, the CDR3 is TGTGCCAGCAGCCACGGGACTAGCGGGAGAGCCAATGAGCAGTTCTTC.

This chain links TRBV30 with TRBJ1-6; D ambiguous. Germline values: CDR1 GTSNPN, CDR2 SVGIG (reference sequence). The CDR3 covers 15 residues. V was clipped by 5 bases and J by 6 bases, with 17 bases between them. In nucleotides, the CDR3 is TGTGCCTGGTCTACCGGCAGGATTATTAATTCACCCCTCCACTTT. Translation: CAWSTGRIINSPLHF.

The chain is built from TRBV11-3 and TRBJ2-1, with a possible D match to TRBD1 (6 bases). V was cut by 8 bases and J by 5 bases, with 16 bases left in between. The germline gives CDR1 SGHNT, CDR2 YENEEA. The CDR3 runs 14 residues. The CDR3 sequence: CASGIQAGDNEQFF. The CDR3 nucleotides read TGTGCCAGCGGAATACAGGCAGGGGACAATGAGCAGTTCTTC.

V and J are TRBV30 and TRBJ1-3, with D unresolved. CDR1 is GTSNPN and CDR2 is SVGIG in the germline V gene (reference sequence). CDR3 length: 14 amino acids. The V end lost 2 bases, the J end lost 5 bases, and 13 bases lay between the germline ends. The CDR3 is CAWSKTGARNTIYF. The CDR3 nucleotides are TGTGCCTGGAGTAAGACGGGAGCTCGAAACACCATATATTTT. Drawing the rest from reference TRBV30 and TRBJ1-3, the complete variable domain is SQTIHQWPATLVQPVGSPLSLECTVEGTSNPNLYWYRQAAGRGLQLLFYSVGIGQISSEVPQNLSASRPQDRQFILSSKKLLLSDSGFYLCAWSKTGARNTIYFGEGSWLTVV.